This T cell receptor (beta chain) was recovered during a study of blood T cell repertoires in COVID-19. TCRdb keeps only in-frame clones here, not all; method: immunoSEQ multiplex PCR. Of around 60,000 clones in the sample, about 80% were seen once. Germline V gene sequence: CDR1 KGHSH, CDR2 LQKENI. V was trimmed by 2 bases and J by 7 bases, leaving 32 bases between them. The CDR3 loop spans 21 amino acids. This TCR came from a man over 45 with COVID-19, enrolled during active disease. The sequenced sample was peripheral blood. This chain uses TRBV18 with TRBJ2-2, with D maybe TRBD2 (6 bases). The CDR3, as DNA: TGTGCCAGCTCACCATTTCGGGGACTCAGGAAGGTCCAACTTATGGACGGGGAGCTGTTTTTT. Protein product: CASSPFRGLRKVQLMDGELFF.